This is a list of T cell receptor beta chains from one sample in a study of blood T cell repertoires in COVID-19. Generated by immunoSEQ multiplex PCR, the TCRdb table keeps only in-frame clones and is missing some. Here the sample spans 65,000 to 90,000 clones, roughly three quarters being singletons. Sample: peripheral blood. Receptor source: a man in his 70s with active or convalescent COVID-19. The CDR3 runs from the conserved cysteine through the conserved F or W. The D gene is left open where the match is weak. Rows may omit the clone size; those that give it use once, few, many or a size class.

J gene | D gene | clone size | V gene | CDR3 DNA | CDR3 protein
TRBJ1-3 | NA | NA | TRBV5-6 | TGTGCCAGCAGCTTGGACTACTCCTCTGGAAACACCATATATTTT | CASSLDYSSGNTIYF
TRBJ2-5 | TRBD1 | NA | TRBV5-1 | TGCGCCAGCAGCTCTGACAGGGCCGAAGAGACCCAGTACTTC | CASSSDRAEETQYF
TRBJ2-3 | NA | NA | TRBV28 | TGTGCCAGCAGTGGAAGTTCGGGGTATCGAGATACGCAGTATTTT | CASSGSSGYRDTQYF
TRBJ1-1 | NA | NA | TRBV2 | TGTGCCAGCAGGGGCATAGGAGGAGCTTTCTTT | CASRGIGGAFF
TRBJ2-3 | NA | few | TRBV4-1 | TGCGCCAGCAGCCGAGGCATTAACACAGATACGCAGTATTTT | CASSRGINTDTQYF
TRBJ1-2 | NA | NA | TRBV6-5 | TGTGCCAGCAGTAAGGGACACCCTGGTGGCTACACCTTC | CASSKGHPGGYTF
TRBJ1-4 | NA | NA | TRBV28 | TGTGCCAGCAGGTCCCCCCGGGGTTCGAGTGAAAAACTGTTTTTT | CASRSPRGSSEKLFF
TRBJ2-3 | TRBD1 | few | TRBV19 | TGTGCCAGTAGTACCGGACAGGTCCCAGATACGCAGTATTTT | CASSTGQVPDTQYF
TRBJ1-4 | TRBD1 | NA | TRBV11-2 | TGTGCCAGCAGCACTTCCTGGGACAGGGGCCTAAGAGGGGAAAAACTGTTTTTT | CASSTSWDRGLRGEKLFF
TRBJ1-5 | NA | NA | TRBV6-1 | TGTGCCAGCAGTGAATCGGACACTTATCAGCCCCAGCATTTT | CASSESDTYQPQHF
TRBJ1-2 | NA | NA | TRBV19 | TGTGCCAGTACGTCGTCCAACTATGGCTACACCTTC | CASTSSNYGYTF
TRBJ1-1 | NA | NA | TRBV18 | TGTGCCAGCTCAAATGGCGGCACTGAAGCTTTCTTT | CASSNGGTEAFF
TRBJ1-1 | NA | NA | TRBV11-2 | TGTGCCAGCAGCTACCCCGGAGGGGCGTCCACTCGGAACACTGAAGCTTTCTTT | CASSYPGGASTRNTEAFF
TRBJ1-6 | NA | NA | TRBV5-1 | TGCGCCAGCAGCTTGGCCGGACAGCTTAATTCACCCCTCCACTTT | CASSLAGQLNSPLHF
TRBJ2-6 | NA | NA | TRBV5-1 | TGCGCCAGCAGCTTGCAGGGGAGCTCTGGGGCCAACGTCCTGACTTTC | CASSLQGSSGANVLTF
TRBJ1-5 | TRBD1 | NA | TRBV28 | TGTGCCAGCAGTGCAGGGGGCCGTAACAATCAGCCCCAGCATTTT | CASSAGGRNNQPQHF
TRBJ2-5 | NA | NA | TRBV5-4 | TGTGCCAGCAGCGACCGACTAGTGGAAGAGACCCAGTACTTC | CASSDRLVEETQYF
TRBJ2-2 | NA | NA | TRBV11-3 | TGTGCCAGCAGCCTTCCGGGACTTACGAACACCGGGGAGCTGTTTTTT | CASSLPGLTNTGELFF
TRBJ2-5 | TRBD2 | NA | TRBV6-2/TRBV6-3 | TGTGCCAGCAGCTCCGGGACTAGCGTAAGGCGGTACTTC | CASSSGTSVRRYF
TRBJ1-1 | NA | few | TRBV5-6 | TGTGCCAGCAGCTTACCCACTCTATCGGACACTGAAGCTTTCTTT | CASSLPTLSDTEAFF